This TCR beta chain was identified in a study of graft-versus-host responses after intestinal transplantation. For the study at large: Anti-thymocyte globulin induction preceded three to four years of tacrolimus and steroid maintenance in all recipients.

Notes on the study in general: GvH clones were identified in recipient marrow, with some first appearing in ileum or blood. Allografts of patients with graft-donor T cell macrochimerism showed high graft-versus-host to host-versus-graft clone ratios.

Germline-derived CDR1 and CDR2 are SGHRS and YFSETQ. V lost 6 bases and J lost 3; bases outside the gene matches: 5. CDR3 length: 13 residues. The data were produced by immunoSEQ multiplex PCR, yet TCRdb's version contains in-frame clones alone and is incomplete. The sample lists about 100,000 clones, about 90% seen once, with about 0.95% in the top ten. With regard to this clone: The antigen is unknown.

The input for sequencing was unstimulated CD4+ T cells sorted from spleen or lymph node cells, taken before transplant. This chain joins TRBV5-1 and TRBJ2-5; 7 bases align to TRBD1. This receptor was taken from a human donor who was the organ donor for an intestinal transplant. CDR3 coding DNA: TGCGCCAGCAACTACAGGGGAGAAGAGACCCAGTACTTC. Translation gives CASNYRGEETQYF.